Listed below are T cell receptor beta chains from one sample, sequenced in a study of response to subunit inactivated influenza vaccine. TCRdb reanalysed the RT-PCR reads using MiXCR and keeps one entry per CDR3 protein. The table records roughly 630,000 distinct CDR3 sequences, 11% to 15% of them present only once. The sequencing here drew on PBMCs from blood, taken about 14 days before vaccination. These receptors were taken from a man aged 50 or older who received an inactivated influenza vaccine. Each CDR3 is given with its conserved first and last residue. Each record gives: D gene, V gene, J gene, clone size, CDR3 DNA, CDR3 protein. A D gene is named only where the DNA matches it firmly. Part of the rows lack a size; the others show once, few, many or a class for expanded clones.

D gene: -; V gene: TRBV11-2; J gene: TRBJ1-1; clone size: few; CDR3 DNA: TGTGCCAGCAGCTTAAGGCTTTTCGGGGTGGCTGAAGCTTTCTTT; CDR3 protein: CASSLRLFGVAEAFF
D gene: TRBD2; V gene: TRBV6-2/TRBV6-3; J gene: TRBJ2-1; clone size: few; CDR3 DNA: TGTGCCAGCAGCTATCTAGCGGGAGGCTCCTACAATGAGCAGTTCTTC; CDR3 protein: CASSYLAGGSYNEQFF
D gene: -; V gene: TRBV20-1; J gene: TRBJ2-7; clone size: -; CDR3 DNA: TGCAGTGCGTCCCTCGGGGATCCCTACGAGCAGTACTTC; CDR3 protein: CSASLGDPYEQYF
D gene: -; V gene: TRBV4-3; J gene: TRBJ1-2; clone size: -; CDR3 DNA: TGCGCCAGCAGCCAAATTGAGGCGATGAACGGGGGTAATGGCTACACCTTC; CDR3 protein: CASSQIEAMNGGNGYTF
D gene: -; V gene: TRBV6-2/TRBV6-3; J gene: TRBJ2-5; clone size: -; CDR3 DNA: TGTGCCAGCAGTCCGGCGGATGAGACCCAGTACTTC; CDR3 protein: CASSPADETQYF
D gene: TRBD2; V gene: TRBV9; J gene: TRBJ2-2; clone size: -; CDR3 DNA: TGTGCCAGCAGCGTGGGCGGGAGGGCCTCTGGGGAGCTGTTTTTT; CDR3 protein: CASSVGGRASGELFF
D gene: TRBD2; V gene: TRBV15; J gene: TRBJ2-3; clone size: many; CDR3 DNA: TGTGCCACCAGCAGAGGGGGAAGCGGGGTGGTAGATACGCAGTATTTT; CDR3 protein: CATSRGGSGVVDTQYF
D gene: TRBD1; V gene: TRBV29-1; J gene: TRBJ1-3; clone size: -; CDR3 DNA: TGCAGCGTCACCGGGACAGGGAGTAACACCATATATTTT; CDR3 protein: CSVTGTGSNTIYF
D gene: TRBD2; V gene: TRBV20-1; J gene: TRBJ2-1; clone size: once; CDR3 DNA: TGCAGTGCTAGAGATCTTTTACTAGCGGGCTCAGGGTCCTACAATGAGCAGTTCTTC; CDR3 protein: CSARDLLLAGSGSYNEQFF
D gene: -; V gene: TRBV29-1; J gene: TRBJ2-7; clone size: few; CDR3 DNA: TGCAGCGTCAGTATTAGGGGCTACGAGCAGTACTTC; CDR3 protein: CSVSIRGYEQYF
D gene: TRBD1; V gene: TRBV20-1; J gene: TRBJ2-7; clone size: few; CDR3 DNA: TGCAGTGCCAGTCCCGGGACAGTGTACGAGCAGTACTTC; CDR3 protein: CSASPGTVYEQYF
D gene: TRBD1; V gene: TRBV7-8; J gene: TRBJ2-1; clone size: -; CDR3 DNA: TGTGCCAGCAGAACAAGAACCGGGACAGGGAGCCACAATGAGCAGTTCTTC; CDR3 protein: CASRTRTGTGSHNEQFF
D gene: -; V gene: TRBV5-1; J gene: TRBJ2-1; clone size: -; CDR3 DNA: TGCGCCAGCAGCTTGGGGGGGATCCGAGGAGATGAGCAGTTCTTC; CDR3 protein: CASSLGGIRGDEQFF
D gene: -; V gene: TRBV24-1; J gene: TRBJ2-5; clone size: few; CDR3 DNA: TGTGCCACCAGTGATTTGAACAGGGAGGAGACCCAGTACTTC; CDR3 protein: CATSDLNREETQYF
D gene: -; V gene: TRBV5-5; J gene: TRBJ2-7; clone size: few; CDR3 DNA: TGTGCCAGCAGCCTAGGGGCCCTGGGAGCCAGCTCCTACGAGCAGTACTTC; CDR3 protein: CASSLGALGASSYEQYF
D gene: TRBD2; V gene: TRBV12-3/TRBV12-4; J gene: TRBJ2-3; clone size: -; CDR3 DNA: TGTGCCAGCAGTTTAGCCGTAGCGGGGGATACGCAGTATTTT; CDR3 protein: CASSLAVAGDTQYF
D gene: TRBD1; V gene: TRBV5-1; J gene: TRBJ2-2; clone size: -; CDR3 DNA: TGCTCCAGCAGCCCCAAGGACAGGGGGCTCCTCCCGAACACCGGGGAGCTGTTTTTT; CDR3 protein: CSSSPKDRGLLPNTGELFF
D gene: -; V gene: TRBV12-3/TRBV12-4; J gene: TRBJ1-1; clone size: -; CDR3 DNA: TGTGCCAGCAGTCAAGGGACACCACCACGGGGCTTT; CDR3 protein: CASSQGTPPRGF
D gene: -; V gene: TRBV6-1; J gene: TRBJ1-4; clone size: -; CDR3 DNA: TGTGCCAGCAGTGTAGGAGGGAACGAGGAAAAACTGTTTTTT; CDR3 protein: CASSVGGNEEKLFF
D gene: TRBD1; V gene: TRBV5-1; J gene: TRBJ2-7; clone size: few; CDR3 DNA: TGCGCCAGCAGCCTCGGGACAGGGGGTGACTACGAGCAGTACTTC; CDR3 protein: CASSLGTGGDYEQYF
D gene: -; V gene: TRBV28; J gene: TRBJ2-3; clone size: -; CDR3 DNA: TGTGCCAGCAGACCCGGGACAGATACGCAGTATTTT; CDR3 protein: CASRPGTDTQYF
D gene: -; V gene: TRBV27; J gene: TRBJ1-5; clone size: many; CDR3 DNA: TGTGCCAGCGGATCCTTAGGGTGGAATCAGCCCCAGCATTTT; CDR3 protein: CASGSLGWNQPQHF
D gene: -; V gene: TRBV5-1; J gene: TRBJ2-7; clone size: few; CDR3 DNA: TGCGCCAGCAGCTTGAAAGGGAACGAGCAGTACTTC; CDR3 protein: CASSLKGNEQYF
D gene: TRBD1; V gene: TRBV7-9; J gene: TRBJ2-2; clone size: few; CDR3 DNA: TGTGCCAGCAGGAGGACAGGGGTGAACACCGGGGAGCTGTTTTTT; CDR3 protein: CASRRTGVNTGELFF
D gene: TRBD2; V gene: TRBV10-3; J gene: TRBJ2-5; clone size: -; CDR3 DNA: TGTGCCATCAGTGAGCCTACCGGGACTAACTTTGTGACCCAGTACTTC; CDR3 protein: CAISEPTGTNFVTQYF
D gene: -; V gene: TRBV7-2; J gene: TRBJ2-5; clone size: many; CDR3 DNA: TGTGCCAGCAAAAAGGCAGTGTACCAAGAGACCCAGTACTTC; CDR3 protein: CASKKAVYQETQYF
D gene: -; V gene: TRBV6-5; J gene: TRBJ1-2; clone size: -; CDR3 DNA: TGTGCCAGCAGTTACTCGGTCAGGAGCTATGGCTACACCTTC; CDR3 protein: CASSYSVRSYGYTF
D gene: -; V gene: TRBV4-2; J gene: TRBJ2-2; clone size: many; CDR3 DNA: TGTGCCAGCAGCCTGGCGACCCCCCCCACCGGGGAGCTGTTTTTT; CDR3 protein: CASSLATPPTGELFF
D gene: -; V gene: TRBV5-5; J gene: TRBJ2-3; clone size: many; CDR3 DNA: TGTGCCAGCAGCTTGGGGGAGGCCCGCACAGATACGCAGTATTTT; CDR3 protein: CASSLGEARTDTQYF
D gene: -; V gene: TRBV5-8; J gene: TRBJ2-5; clone size: -; CDR3 DNA: TGTGCCAGCAGCTCAGACACAGGGTCGGGAGAGACCCAGTACTTC; CDR3 protein: CASSSDTGSGETQYF
D gene: TRBD1; V gene: TRBV7-2; J gene: TRBJ2-7; clone size: many; CDR3 DNA: TGTGCCAGCAGCTTCAGGGGGCAGCAGTACTTC; CDR3 protein: CASSFRGQQYF